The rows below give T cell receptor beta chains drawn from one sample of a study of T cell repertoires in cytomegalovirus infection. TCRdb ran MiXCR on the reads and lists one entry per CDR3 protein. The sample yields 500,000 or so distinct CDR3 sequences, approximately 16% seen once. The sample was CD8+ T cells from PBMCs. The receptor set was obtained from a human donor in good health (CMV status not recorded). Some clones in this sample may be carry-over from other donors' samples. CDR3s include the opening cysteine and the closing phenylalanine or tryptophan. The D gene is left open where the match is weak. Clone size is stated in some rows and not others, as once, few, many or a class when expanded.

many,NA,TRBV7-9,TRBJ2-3,TGTGCCAGCAGCCCCGGGACCAAAGATACGCAGTATTTT,CASSPGTKDTQYF
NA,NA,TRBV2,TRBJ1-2,TGTGCCAACCAGCATGACCCTGCGGATGGCTACACCTTC,CANQHDPADGYTF
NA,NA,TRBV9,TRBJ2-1,TGTGCCAGCAGCGTACATTCGGAGCCCCACAATGAGCAGTTCTTC,CASSVHSEPHNEQFF
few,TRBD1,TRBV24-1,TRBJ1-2,TGTGCCACGACGGATGACAGGGGGACTGGCTACACCTTC,CATTDDRGTGYTF
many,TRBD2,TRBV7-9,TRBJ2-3,TGTGCCAGCACTATGAAGCGGGAGAGACCAGATACGCAGTATTTT,CASTMKRERPDTQYF
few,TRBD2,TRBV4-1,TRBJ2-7,TGCGCCAGCAGCCAAGTTCAAGCGGGGTCCTACGAGCAGTACTTC,CASSQVQAGSYEQYF
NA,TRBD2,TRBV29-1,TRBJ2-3,TGCAGCGTTGATTCTAGCGGGAGGGTCACAGATACGCAGTATTTT,CSVDSSGRVTDTQYF
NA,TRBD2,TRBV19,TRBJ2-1,TGTGCCAGTAGTAGAGGGAGCGGGAGGGCCAGTAATGAGCAGTTCTTC,CASSRGSGRASNEQFF
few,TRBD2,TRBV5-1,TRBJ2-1,TGCGCCAGCAGCTTGACTAGCGGGAGGAGGTTGAATGAGCAGTTCTTC,CASSLTSGRRLNEQFF
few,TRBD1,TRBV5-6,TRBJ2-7,TGTGCCAGCAGCTTAGGACCGGACAGGGTCTACGAGCAGTACTTC,CASSLGPDRVYEQYF
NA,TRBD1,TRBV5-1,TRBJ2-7,TGCGCCAGCAGCCCCTCCGGACAGGAACCGTATCAGTACTTC,CASSPSGQEPYQYF
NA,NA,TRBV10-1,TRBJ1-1,TGCGCCAGCTCCATGAGGGGAGAGAGGAGAGCTTTCTTT,CASSMRGERRAFF
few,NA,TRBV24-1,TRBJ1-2,TGTGCCACCAACTCTAGGGGCAATCAAGACTATGGCTACACCTTC,CATNSRGNQDYGYTF
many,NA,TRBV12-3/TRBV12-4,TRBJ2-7,TGTGCCAGCAGCTTGGACAGCTTCAACGAGCAGTACTTC,CASSLDSFNEQYF
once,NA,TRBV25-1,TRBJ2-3,TGTGCCAGCAGTGGGACCCCTGCGGATACGCAGTATTTT,CASSGTPADTQYF
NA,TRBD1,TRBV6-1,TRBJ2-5,TGTGCCAGCAGTGAAACACGACAGGGGCTCCAAGAGACCCAGTACTTC,CASSETRQGLQETQYF
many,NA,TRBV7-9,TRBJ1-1,TGTGCCAGCAGCCCCTTGGACGGACTTATCGTGAACACTGAAGCTTTCTTT,CASSPLDGLIVNTEAFF
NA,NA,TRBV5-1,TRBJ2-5,TGCGCCAGCAGCCAGTATGTAGGAGAGACCCAGTACTTC,CASSQYVGETQYF
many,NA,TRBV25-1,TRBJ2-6,TGTGCCAGCAGTGAACGAGGGACTCACTCTGGGGCCAACGTCCTGACTTTC,CASSERGTHSGANVLTF
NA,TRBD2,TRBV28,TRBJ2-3,TGTGCCAGCAGTTTGAGCGGGAGGGGAGATACGCAGTATTTT,CASSLSGRGDTQYF
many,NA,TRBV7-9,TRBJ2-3,TGTGCCAGCAGCTCTAAACAGCTAACCACAGATACGCAGTATTTT,CASSSKQLTTDTQYF
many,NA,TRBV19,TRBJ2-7,TGTGCCAGTACCCCAAGGATGGGAAGCTCCAGCTCCTACGAGCAGTACTTC,CASTPRMGSSSSYEQYF
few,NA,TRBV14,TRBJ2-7,TGTGCCAGTGGCGACTACTCCTACGAGCAGTACTTC,CASGDYSYEQYF
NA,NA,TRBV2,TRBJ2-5,TGTGCCAGCAGTGAAGCTGGGGTACTAGAGACCCAGTACTTC,CASSEAGVLETQYF
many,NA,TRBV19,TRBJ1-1,TGTGCCAGTACAGCAGGGATGAGGAACACTGAAGCTTTCTTT,CASTAGMRNTEAFF
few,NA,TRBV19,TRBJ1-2,TGTGCCAGTAGCCCTGAGCTAGGCTATGGCTACACCTTC,CASSPELGYGYTF
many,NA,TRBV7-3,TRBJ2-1,TGTGCCAGCAGCTTTGCTCCTGGACAGAACAATGAGCAGTTCTTC,CASSFAPGQNNEQFF
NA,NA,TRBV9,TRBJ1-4,TGTGCCAGCAGCGCCTTCGGAGAAAAACTGTTTTTT,CASSAFGEKLFF
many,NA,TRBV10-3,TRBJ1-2,TGTGCCATCAGTGAAGTGGCAGATCGAGGCGGAAAAATCGGCTACACCTTC,CAISEVADRGGKIGYTF
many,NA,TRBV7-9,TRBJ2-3,TGTGCCAGCAAACCCCCAGGGTCTAGCACAGATACGCAGTATTTT,CASKPPGSSTDTQYF
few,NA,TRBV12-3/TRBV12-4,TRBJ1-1,TGTGCCAGCGTTTTAAGAGCTGAAGCTTTCTTT,CASVLRAEAFF
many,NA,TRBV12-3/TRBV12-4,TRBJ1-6,TGTGCCAGCAGTCCGCGTGATCGGGTCGGTTCACCCCTCCACTTT,CASSPRDRVGSPLHF
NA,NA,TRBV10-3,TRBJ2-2,TGTGCCATCACTCGGACTACCACCGGGGAGCTGTTTTTT,CAITRTTTGELFF
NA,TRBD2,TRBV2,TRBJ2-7,TGTGCCAGCAGCCTACACCGGACTTGCGGGAGTTCCTACGAGCAGTACTTC,CASSLHRTCGSSYEQYF
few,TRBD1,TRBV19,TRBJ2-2,TGTGCCAGCCGGGACAGGTCACGCACCGGGGAGCTGTTTTTT,CASRDRSRTGELFF
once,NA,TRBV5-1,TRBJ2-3,TGCGCCAGCTTGAAGGAAGGGAAGGGGGATACGCAGTATTTT,CASLKEGKGDTQYF
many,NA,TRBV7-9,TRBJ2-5,TGTGCCAGCAGCCCAAGTACGACTTTGTACCAAGAGACCCAGTACTTC,CASSPSTTLYQETQYF
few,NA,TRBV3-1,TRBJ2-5,TGTGCCAGCAGCCGTACGAAAGAGACCCAGTACTTC,CASSRTKETQYF
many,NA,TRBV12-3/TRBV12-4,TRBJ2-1,TGTGCCAGCAGTTTAAGGGTTGGTGAGCAGTTCTTC,CASSLRVGEQFF
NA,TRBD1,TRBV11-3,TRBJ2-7,TGTGCCAGCAGCTTAGGGACAGGGGGCCCCTGGAAACTTTACGAGCAGTACTTC,CASSLGTGGPWKLYEQYF
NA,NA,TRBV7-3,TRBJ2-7,TGTGCCAGCAGCTCGCCCGGGACGGACTCCTACGAGCAGTACTTC,CASSSPGTDSYEQYF
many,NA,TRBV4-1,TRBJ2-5,TGCGCCAGCAGCCAAGAAGAAGGGACCGTGACCACCCAGTACTTC,CASSQEEGTVTTQYF
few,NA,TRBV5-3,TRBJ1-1,TGTGCTTCCGTCAGGGGAGCCACTGAAGCTTTCTTT,CASVRGATEAFF
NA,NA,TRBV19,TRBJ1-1,TGTGCCAGTAGTATAGTTCCCGGGGGTGAAGCTTTCTTT,CASSIVPGGEAFF
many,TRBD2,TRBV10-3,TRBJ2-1,TGTGCCATCAGTGATGGCCAGCGGGGGGGCGAACCCAATGAGCAGTTCTTC,CAISDGQRGGEPNEQFF
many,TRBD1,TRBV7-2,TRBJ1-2,TGTGCCATCCCTACAGGGGCGCGGGGCTACACCTTC,CAIPTGARGYTF
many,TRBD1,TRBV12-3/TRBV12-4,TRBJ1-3,TGTGCCAGCAGTTGGTCGGGACAGGTTTACTCTGGAAACACCATATATTTT,CASSWSGQVYSGNTIYF
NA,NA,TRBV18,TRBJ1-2,TGTGCCAGCTCACCAACGGTAACCGACTATGAGGGCTACACCTTC,CASSPTVTDYEGYTF
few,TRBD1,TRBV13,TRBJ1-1,TGTGCCAGCAGCGACAGGGGAGAAGAGAACACTGAAGCTTTCTTT,CASSDRGEENTEAFF